Presented here are 3 T cell receptor beta chains from one specimen sequenced in a study of OX40 agonist ivuxolimab in advanced cancers. The method behind the library was the immunoSEQ multiplex PCR assay. This immuneACCESS table, as held by TCRdb, lists in-frame sequences with V and J called but not all clones. Of the missing ones, under half trace to an unresolved V gene in checked studies; the others have no known cause. The sample records approximately 100,000 clones, around nine tenths of which are singletons. The top ten hold 0.5% to 0.55% of the sample. This material consisted of CD4+ or CD8+ T cells sorted from blood, taken in a trial of the OX40 agonist ivuxolimab. These receptors originate from an adult with an advanced solid tumor such as melanoma, head and neck, liver or kidney cancer.

As concerns this clone: This same CDR3 is encoded by further DNA sequences in the sample. The genes are TRBV15 and TRBJ2-5; TRBD2 aligns across 8 bases. With 0 bases clipped from V and 7 bases from J, the junction kept 4 bases outside the gene matches. CDR3 length equals 14 residues. Germline V gene data show CDR1 as LNHNV and CDR2 as YYDKDF (reference sequence). The CDR3 protein is CATSRDGGGRTQYF. The CDR3 coding sequence is TGTGCCACCAGCAGAGATGGCGGGGGGAGGACCCAGTACTTC.

The chain links TRBV6-6 to TRBJ2-1, with 9 bases that match TRBD1. Germline CDR1 reads MNHNY; CDR2 reads SVGAGI (reference sequence). J gave up 13 bases and V 6 bases, and 10 bases lay outside the gene matches. The CDR3 extends over 13 amino acids. The CDR3 loop is CASRGTGRYVQFF. In DNA, the CDR3 is TGTGCCAGCAGGGGGACAGGGCGTTACGTACAGTTCTTC.

This clone was counted once. This chain joins TRBV6-6 and TRBJ1-1, with D possibly being TRBD1 (6 bases). V lost 2 bases and J lost 0, with 13 bases in between. Germline values: CDR1 MNHNY, CDR2 SVGAGI (reference sequence). CDR3 size: 16 residues. The CDR3 DNA is TGTGCCAGCAGTTACCCGGACAGAAGCCTGAACACTGAAGCTTTCTTT. It codes for CASSYPDRSLNTEAFF.